The 15 T cell receptor beta chains listed next were all sequenced from one sample in a study of T cell responses to AZD1222 COVID-19 vaccine. Data came from immunoSEQ multiplex PCR; TCRdb stores just in-frame clones and leaves some out. The sample holds about 150,000 clones, 85% to 95% seen once. Sequencing was performed on peripheral blood, taken on day 0 of AZD1222 vaccination. The receptors were sampled from an adult in good health.

The genes are TRBV4-1 and TRBJ1-2; 7 bases match TRBD1. The CDR3 has 16 amino acids. Germline-derived CDR1 and CDR2 are MGHRA and YSYEKL. The V segment lost 0 bases and the J segment 1 base; nucleotides outside the gene matches: 5. The CDR3 loop is CASSQEGTANNYGYTF. The CDR3 coding sequence is TGCGCCAGCAGCCAAGAAGGGACAGCCAATAACTATGGCTACACCTTC.

The gene calls are TRBV5-1 and TRBJ1-3, with D uncertain. Per germline, CDR1 SGHRS and CDR2 YFSETQ. The CDR3 consists of 14 residues. V gave up 3 bases and J gave up 0 bases, with 7 bases separating them. The CDR3 reads CASSSEGSGNTIYF. Written as DNA, the CDR3 is TGCGCCAGCAGCTCCGAGGGCTCTGGAAACACCATATATTTT.

The chain carries TRBV4-2 and TRBJ1-6, with D possibly TRBD1 on 5 matching bases. The CDR3 is made up of 18 amino acids. V was clipped by 0 bases and J by 0 bases, with 12 bases between them. Germline V gene lookup returns CDR1 LGHNA and CDR2 YNFKEQ. The CDR3 sequence is CASSQEVSGSSYNSPLHF. The CDR3 DNA reads TGTGCCAGCAGCCAAGAAGTGTCAGGGAGCTCCTATAATTCACCCCTCCACTTT.

The DNA of the CDR3 is TGTGCCAGCAGCACGCGCACAGATACGCAGTATTTT. It yields the protein CASSTRTDTQYF. J is TRBJ2-3 and V is TRBV11-2; D unresolved. Trimming pared 5 bases from V and 1 base from J, leaving 4 bases between. The germline gives CDR1 SGHAT, CDR2 FQNNGV. CDR3 size: 12 residues.

The V call is TRBV5-4, the J call TRBJ1-2; possible D gene TRBD1, 6 bases. Deletions cut 2 bases from V and 1 base from J, with 12 bases between. The CDR3 is 15 amino acids. CDR1 SGHNT and CDR2 YYREEE come from the germline V gene (reference sequence). The CDR3 bases are TGTGCCAGCAGCTTTGGGACACCACTTAACTATGGCTACACCTTC. Protein product: CASSFGTPLNYGYTF.

This chain joins TRBV5-6 and TRBJ2-1; D not resolved. CDR3 size: 11 residues. V lost 2 bases, J lost 6 bases, and 3 bases lay in between. Germline CDR1 and CDR2: SGHDT and YYEEEE. CDR3 coding DNA: TGTGCCAGCAGCTTTGCCAATGAGCAGTTCTTC. Protein sequence: CASSFANEQFF.

The V call is TRBV19, the J call TRBJ2-2; tentatively, D is TRBD1 (6 bases). The CDR3 loop spans 15 amino acids. V lost 5 bases and J 2 bases, leaving 12 bases between the germline ends. From germline, CDR1 is LNHDA and CDR2 SQIVND (reference sequence). CDR3: CASSRPGANTGELFF. CDR3 nucleotide sequence: TGTGCCAGTAGTCGTCCAGGGGCTAACACCGGGGAGCTGTTTTTT.

The V call is TRBV29-1, the J call TRBJ2-1; D gene unclear. CDR1 is SQVTM and CDR2 is ANQGSEA in the germline V gene. With 7 bases removed from V and 6 bases from J, the gap between germline ends came to 4 bases. This CDR3 has 9 residues. The DNA of the CDR3 is TGCAGCGCCGGCAATGAGCAGTTCTTC. Residues: CSAGNEQFF.

V gene TRBV4-3 combines with J gene TRBJ1-4, with 10 positions matching TRBD1. The V gene's germline CDR1 is LGHNA and CDR2 YSLEER. The CDR3 length is 17 residues. V dropped 0 bases and J dropped 9; count of bases not matched to a gene: 10. CDR3 in amino acids: CASSQEGDGTGDQKLFF. CDR3 in DNA: TGCGCCAGCAGCCAAGAAGGGGACGGGACAGGGGATCAAAAACTGTTTTTT.

V is TRBV19 and J is TRBJ1-3; possibly TRBD1 for D (6 bases). From germline, CDR1 is LNHDA and CDR2 SQIVND (reference sequence). The CDR3 has 16 amino acids. The V and J ends lost 7 bases and 0 bases respectively, with 16 bases between them. The CDR3 sequence is CASMGEGGPSGNTIYF. The CDR3 DNA is TGTGCCAGTATGGGTGAGGGGGGACCCTCTGGAAACACCATATATTTT.

The chain combines TRBV27 with TRBJ1-4; D is possibly TRBD1 (6 bases). V lost 5 bases, J lost 8 bases, and 18 bases lay in between. The length of the CDR3 is 15 residues. CDR1 is MNHEY, CDR2 SMNVEV, per germline (reference sequence). This CDR3 reads CASSPNTGYGEKLFF. The CDR3 nucleotides are TGTGCCAGCAGTCCAAATACAGGGTATGGAGAAAAACTGTTTTTT. Full variable domain (outside the CDR3, taken from reference TRBV27 and TRBJ1-4): EAQVTQNPRYLITVTGKKLTVTCSQNMNHEYMSWYRQDPGLGLRQIYYSMNVEVTDKGDVPEGYKVSRKEKRNFPLILESPSPNQTSLYFCASSPNTGYGEKLFFGSGTQLSVL.

The chain combines TRBV10-3 with TRBJ2-1; D gene ambiguous. CDR1 and CDR2 (germline): ENHRY, SYGVKD. This CDR3 contains 16 residues. V gave up 7 bases and J gave up 0 bases, with 16 bases separating them. CDR3 DNA: TGTGCCATCAAACCCGCGCAGGCTAGCTCCTACAATGAGCAGTTCTTC. Encoded protein: CAIKPAQASSYNEQFF.

The V and J genes are TRBV6-5 and TRBJ1-4; tentatively, D is TRBD1 (6 bases). The CDR3 is made up of 14 amino acids. Per germline, CDR1 MNHEY and CDR2 SVGAGI. The V and J ends lost 2 bases and 7 bases respectively, with 11 bases between them. The CDR3, as DNA: TGTGCCAGCAGTTACGTACAGGGAGGTGAAAAACTGTTTTTT. This sequence encodes CASSYVQGGEKLFF.

The CDR3: CASSGYGTVNTEAFF. CDR3 DNA: TGTGCCAGCAGCGGGTACGGGACCGTGAACACTGAAGCTTTCTTT. V usage is TRBV28 and J usage is TRBJ1-1; maybe TRBD1 (5 bases). Trimming pared 6 bases from V and 0 bases from J, leaving 14 bases between. The CDR3 is made up of 15 amino acids. Germline V CDR1 and CDR2: MDHEN, SYDVKM. Based on the CDR3 plus reference TRBV28 and TRBJ1-1, the full variable domain is DVKVTQSSRYLVKRTGEKVFLECVQDMDHENMFWYRQDPGLGLRLIYFSYDVKMKEKGDIPEGYSVSREKKERFSLILESASTNQTSMYLCASSGYGTVNTEAFFGQGTRLTVV.

The chain joins TRBV2 to TRBJ1-2; D uncertain. CDR1 and CDR2 from the germline V gene are SNHLY and FYNNEI. Trimming shortened V by 6 bases and J by 1 base, and 12 bases separated the two germline ends. The CDR3 covers 14 residues. The CDR3: CASSASRFNYGYTF. CDR3 bases: TGTGCCAGCAGCGCGTCGAGGTTTAACTATGGCTACACCTTC.